This TCR beta chain was obtained from a study of T-cell memory formation after mild COVID-19. Study-wide background: There were largely donor-specific TCR clusters.

TCRdb fed the 5' RACE reads into MiXCR, producing one record per CDR3 protein. The repertoire holds hundreds of thousands of distinct CDR3 sequences, 15% to 20% seen once, with 8.1% in the top ten. Sample: PBMCs or a T cell subset sorted from them (not recorded which). The clonotype originates from an adult woman who had mild COVID-19 (a few samples of this study predate the infection). Cell type and time point are not known.

As DNA, the CDR3 is TGTGCCAGCAGCTTAGCGATTACAGGGAACACCGGGGAGCTGTTTTTT. Translating it yields CASSLAITGNTGELFF. The chain recombines TRBV7-9 with TRBJ2-2; a weak D match, TRBD1 (5 bases). CDR3 length equals 16 residues. Germline V gene lookup returns CDR1 SEHNR and CDR2 FQNEAQ (reference sequence). V was trimmed by 0 bases and J by 1 base, leaving 9 bases between them.